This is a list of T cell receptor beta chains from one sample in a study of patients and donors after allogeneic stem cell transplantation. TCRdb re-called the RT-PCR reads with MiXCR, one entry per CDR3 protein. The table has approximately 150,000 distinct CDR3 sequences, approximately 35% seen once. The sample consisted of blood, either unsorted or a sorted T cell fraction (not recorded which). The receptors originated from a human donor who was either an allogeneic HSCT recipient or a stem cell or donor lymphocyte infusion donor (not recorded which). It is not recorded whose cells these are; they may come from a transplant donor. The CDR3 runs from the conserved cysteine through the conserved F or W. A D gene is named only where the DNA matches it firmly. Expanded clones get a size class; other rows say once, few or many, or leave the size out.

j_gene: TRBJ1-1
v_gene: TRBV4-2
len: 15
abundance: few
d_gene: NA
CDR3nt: TGTGCCAGCAGCCAAGACCTGGCGCTGAACACTGAAGCTTTCTTT
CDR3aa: CASSQDLALNTEAFF

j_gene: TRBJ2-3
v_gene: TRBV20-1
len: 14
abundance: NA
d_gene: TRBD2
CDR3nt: TGCAGTGCGCACCTGGGGACTAGGACAGATACGCAGTATTTT
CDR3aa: CSAHLGTRTDTQYF

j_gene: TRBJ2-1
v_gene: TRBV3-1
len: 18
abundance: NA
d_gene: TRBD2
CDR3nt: TGTGCCAGCAGCCAAGGAAGGAGCGGGGTGAGCTCCTACAATGAGCAGTTCTTC
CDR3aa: CASSQGRSGVSSYNEQFF

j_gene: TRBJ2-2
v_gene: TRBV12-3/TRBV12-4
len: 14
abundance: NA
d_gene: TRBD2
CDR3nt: TGTGCCAGCAGCCCCGGACTAGATGCCGGGGAGCTGTTTTTT
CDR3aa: CASSPGLDAGELFF

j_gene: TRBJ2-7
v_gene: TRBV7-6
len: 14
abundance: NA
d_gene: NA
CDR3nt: TGTGCCAGCAGCTCTGGGCGGGACTCCTACGAGCAGTACTTC
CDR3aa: CASSSGRDSYEQYF

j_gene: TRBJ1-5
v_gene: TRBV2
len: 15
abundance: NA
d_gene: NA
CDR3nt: TGTGCCAGCAGCCCAATGGACACCAAGGGGCAGCCCCAGCATTTT
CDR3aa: CASSPMDTKGQPQHF

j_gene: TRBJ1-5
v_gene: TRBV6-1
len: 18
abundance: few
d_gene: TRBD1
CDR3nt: TGTGCCAGCAGTTTCCGGGACAGGGGACCCAGTGGGTATCAGCCCCAGCATTTT
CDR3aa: CASSFRDRGPSGYQPQHF

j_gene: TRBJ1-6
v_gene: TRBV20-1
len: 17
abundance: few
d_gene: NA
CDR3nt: TGCAGTGCAGCACTCACGACAACCTTAGCCTATAATTCACCCCTCCACTTT
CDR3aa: CSAALTTTLAYNSPLHF

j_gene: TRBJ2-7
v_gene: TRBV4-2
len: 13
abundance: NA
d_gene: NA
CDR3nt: TGTGCCAGCAGCCAAGAGTACAGCGACGAGCAGTACTTC
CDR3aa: CASSQEYSDEQYF

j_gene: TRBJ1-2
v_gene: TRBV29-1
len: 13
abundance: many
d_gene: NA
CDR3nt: TGCAGCGTATCGGACAGATCTTTCTATGGCTACACCTTC
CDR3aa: CSVSDRSFYGYTF

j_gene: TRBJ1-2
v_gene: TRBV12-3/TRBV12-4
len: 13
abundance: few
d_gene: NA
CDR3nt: TGTGCCAGCAGAACCGACGGAAACTATGGCTACACCTTC
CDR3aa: CASRTDGNYGYTF

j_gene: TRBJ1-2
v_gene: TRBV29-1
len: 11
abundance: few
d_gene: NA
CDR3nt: TGCAGCGTTGAAGACATGAATGGCTACACCTTC
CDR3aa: CSVEDMNGYTF

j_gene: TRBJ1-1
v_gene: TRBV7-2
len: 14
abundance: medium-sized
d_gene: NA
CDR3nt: TGTGCCAGCAGCTTAGCGGCAGGGGCCACTGAAGCTTTCTTT
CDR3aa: CASSLAAGATEAFF

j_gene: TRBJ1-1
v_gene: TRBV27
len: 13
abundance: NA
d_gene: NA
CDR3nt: TGTGCCAGCAGAGGGGCCCAGCGCACTGAAGCTTTCTTT
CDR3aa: CASRGAQRTEAFF

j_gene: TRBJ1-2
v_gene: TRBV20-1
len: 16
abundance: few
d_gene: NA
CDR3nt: TGCAGTGCTAGAGGCCAACCCCCAGGGAACAACTATGGCTACACCTTC
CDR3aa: CSARGQPPGNNYGYTF

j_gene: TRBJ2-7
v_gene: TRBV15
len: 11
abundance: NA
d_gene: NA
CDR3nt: TGTGCCACCAGCAGAGCCCGGGAGCAGTACTTC
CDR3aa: CATSRAREQYF

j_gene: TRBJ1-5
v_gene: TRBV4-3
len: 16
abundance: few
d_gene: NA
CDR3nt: TGCGCCAGCAGCCAAGATTGGACAGAACTCAATCAGCCCCAGCATTTT
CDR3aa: CASSQDWTELNQPQHF

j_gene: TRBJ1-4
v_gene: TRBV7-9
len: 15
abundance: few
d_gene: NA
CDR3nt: TGTGCCAGCAGCTTAGATGGGGGGCCCAATGAAAAACTGTTTTTT
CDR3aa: CASSLDGGPNEKLFF

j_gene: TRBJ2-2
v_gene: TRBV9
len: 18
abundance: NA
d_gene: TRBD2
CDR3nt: TGTGCCAGCAGCGTAGGGTTTCTAGCGGGGACCAACACCGGGGAGCTGTTTTTT
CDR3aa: CASSVGFLAGTNTGELFF

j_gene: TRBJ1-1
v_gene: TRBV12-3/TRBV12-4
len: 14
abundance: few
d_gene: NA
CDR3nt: TGTGCCAGCAGTTTAATTCGGTTGAACACTGAAGCTTTCTTT
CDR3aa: CASSLIRLNTEAFF

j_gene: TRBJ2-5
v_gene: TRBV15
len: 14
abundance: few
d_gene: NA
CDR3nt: TGTGCCACCAGCAGAGATTTCGGTACGGAGACCCAGTACTTC
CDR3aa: CATSRDFGTETQYF

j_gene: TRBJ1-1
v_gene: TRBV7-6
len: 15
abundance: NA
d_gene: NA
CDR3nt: TGTGCCAGCAGCTTAGAAGGCCCCTTGACCACTGAAGCTTTCTTT
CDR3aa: CASSLEGPLTTEAFF

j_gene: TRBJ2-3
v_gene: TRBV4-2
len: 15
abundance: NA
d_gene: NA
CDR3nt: TGTGCCAGCAGCCAAGATCGGGGGAGGCGGGATACGCAGTATTTT
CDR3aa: CASSQDRGRRDTQYF

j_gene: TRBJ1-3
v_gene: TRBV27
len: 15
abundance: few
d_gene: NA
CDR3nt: TGTGCCAGCAGTCATACAGGGTCCTCTGGAAACACCATATATTTT
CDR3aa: CASSHTGSSGNTIYF

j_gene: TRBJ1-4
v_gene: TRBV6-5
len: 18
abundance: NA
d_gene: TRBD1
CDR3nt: TGTGCCAGCAGTCAGACCTGGGACAGGCGGCGAACTAATGAAAAACTGTTTTTT
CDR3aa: CASSQTWDRRRTNEKLFF

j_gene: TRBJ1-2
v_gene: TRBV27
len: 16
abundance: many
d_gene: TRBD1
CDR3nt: TGTGCCAGCAGTTCATCCCTTAGGGGGCGGAACTATGGCTACACCTTC
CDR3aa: CASSSSLRGRNYGYTF

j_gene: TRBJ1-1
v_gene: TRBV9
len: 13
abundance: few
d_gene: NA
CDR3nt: TGTGCCAGCAGCGTAGAGGTGGGGACTGAAGCTTTCTTT
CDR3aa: CASSVEVGTEAFF

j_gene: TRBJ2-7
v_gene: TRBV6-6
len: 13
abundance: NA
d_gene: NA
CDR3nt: TGTGCCAGCAGTTACTCGCGGGAATACGAGCAGTACTTC
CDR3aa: CASSYSREYEQYF

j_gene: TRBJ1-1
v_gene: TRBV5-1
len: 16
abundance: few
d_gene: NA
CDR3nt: TGCGCCAGCAGCTTGGGCCCCGGGGGCCAAAACACTGAAGCTTTCTTT
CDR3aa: CASSLGPGGQNTEAFF

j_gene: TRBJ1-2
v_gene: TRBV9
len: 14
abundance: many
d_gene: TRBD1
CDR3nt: TGTGCCAGCAGCGGGGACAGCTTCGCCTATGGCTACACCTTC
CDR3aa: CASSGDSFAYGYTF

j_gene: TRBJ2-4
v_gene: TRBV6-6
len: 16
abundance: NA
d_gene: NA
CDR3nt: TGTGCCAGCAGTTACTCGGGGGTATATGGCAAAAACATTCAGTACTTC
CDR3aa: CASSYSGVYGKNIQYF

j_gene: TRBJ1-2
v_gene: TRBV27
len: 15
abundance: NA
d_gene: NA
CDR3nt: TGTGCCAGCAGTTTTGGGGGCCGCCCCAACTATGGCTACACCTTC
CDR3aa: CASSFGGRPNYGYTF

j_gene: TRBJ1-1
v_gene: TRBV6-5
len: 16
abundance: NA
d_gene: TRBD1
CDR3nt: TGTGCCAGCAGTTACTCCGGGACAGATGGCAACACTGAAGCTTTCTTT
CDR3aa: CASSYSGTDGNTEAFF

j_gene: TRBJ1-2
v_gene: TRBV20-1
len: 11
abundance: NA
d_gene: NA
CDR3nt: TGCAGTGCTAGAGCCCCGCTCGGGTACACCTTC
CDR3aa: CSARAPLGYTF

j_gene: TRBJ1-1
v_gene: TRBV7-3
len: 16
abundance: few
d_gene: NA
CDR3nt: TGTGCCAGCAGCTTTTCGCTTACTTCGGACTGTGCTGAAGCTTTCTTT
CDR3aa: CASSFSLTSDCAEAFF

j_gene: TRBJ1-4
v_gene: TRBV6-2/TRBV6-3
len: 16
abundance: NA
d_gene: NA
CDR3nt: TGTGCCAGCAGTTTACCTCGACAGGCAACTAATGAAAAACTGTTTTTT
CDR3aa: CASSLPRQATNEKLFF

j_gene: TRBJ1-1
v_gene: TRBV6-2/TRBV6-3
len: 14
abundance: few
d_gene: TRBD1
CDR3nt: TGTGCCAGCTTGGGACAGCTTATGAACACTGAAGCTTTCTTT
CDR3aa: CASLGQLMNTEAFF

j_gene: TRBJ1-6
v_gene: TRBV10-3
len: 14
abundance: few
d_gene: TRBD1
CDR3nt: TGTGCCATCAGGGGGGACAGGGGTAGGTCACCCCTCCACTTT
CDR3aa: CAIRGDRGRSPLHF